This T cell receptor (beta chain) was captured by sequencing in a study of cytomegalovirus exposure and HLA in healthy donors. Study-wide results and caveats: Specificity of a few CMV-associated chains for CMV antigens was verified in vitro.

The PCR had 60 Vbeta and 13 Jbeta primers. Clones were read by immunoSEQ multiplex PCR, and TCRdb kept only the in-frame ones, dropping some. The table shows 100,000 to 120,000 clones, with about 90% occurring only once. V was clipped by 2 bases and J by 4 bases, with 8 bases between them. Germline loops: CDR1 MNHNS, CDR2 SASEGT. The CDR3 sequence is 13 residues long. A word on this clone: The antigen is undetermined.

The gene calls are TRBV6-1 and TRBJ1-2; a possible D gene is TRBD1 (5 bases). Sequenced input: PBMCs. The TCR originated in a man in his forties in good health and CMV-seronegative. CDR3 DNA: TGTGCCAGCAGTGAACCGGGGGGCTATGGCTACACCTTC. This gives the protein CASSEPGGYGYTF.